A selection of T cell receptor beta chains follows, all from one sample in a study of shared clonotypes between healthy human individuals. Profiled with immunoSEQ multiplex PCR; TCRdb holds only in-frame clones, not every one. This sample carries 1.5 million to 2.5 million clones, around 96% of them seen once, and the ten largest clones take under 1.5%. What was sequenced was naive CD8+ T cells sorted from blood. These receptors were taken from a man aged 18 to 29 in good health. The CDR3 runs from the conserved cysteine through the conserved F or W. Each record gives: J gene, V gene, D gene, clone size, CDR3 DNA, CDR3 protein. D genes are given only for firm matches. Not all rows give a size; the values are once, few, many and, for expanded clones, a class.

>TRBJ2-7|TRBV27|TRBD2|NA
TGTGCCAGCGAATCATGGACTAGCGGGGTCTACGAGCAGTACTTC
CASESWTSGVYEQYF
>TRBJ2-7|TRBV5-4|NA|NA
TGTGCCAGCAGCTTCCTTGGCGGTTTATCCTACGAGCAGTACTTC
CASSFLGGLSYEQYF
>TRBJ2-7|TRBV7-8|TRBD1|NA
TGTGCCAGCAGCTTAGGGGACAGGGTCGAGCAGTACTTC
CASSLGDRVEQYF
>TRBJ2-3|TRBV11-2|NA|NA
TGTGCCAGCAGGTGGGCCGATACGCAGTATTTT
CASRWADTQYF
>TRBJ1-3|TRBV6-6|NA|NA
TGTGCCAGCAGTTTTTCCGAGTCCACTGGAAACACCATATATTTT
CASSFSESTGNTIYF
>TRBJ2-7|TRBV4-1|TRBD1|NA
TGCGCCAGCAGCCAGCACAGGGGGCCCTACTACGAGCAGTACTTC
CASSQHRGPYYEQYF
>TRBJ1-1|TRBV29-1|NA|NA
TGCAGCGCCGGAGGAGCGGTGAACACTGAAGCTTTCTTT
CSAGGAVNTEAFF
>TRBJ2-3|TRBV10-3|TRBD1|NA
TGTGCCATCAGCTGGGGACAGGGGGGGCCAGATACGCAGTATTTT
CAISWGQGGPDTQYF
>TRBJ2-7|TRBV6-5|NA|NA
TGTGCCAGCTGGGATAGGGGGGGGACAGACTACGAGCAGTACTTC
CASWDRGGTDYEQYF
>TRBJ1-1|TRBV27|NA|NA
TGTGCCAGCAGTTTACAAGACAGGAGGAACACTGAAGCTTTCTTT
CASSLQDRRNTEAFF
>TRBJ2-7|TRBV23-1|NA|NA
TGCGCCAGCAGTCAATTACTAGTACAGCGAAAGTACTTC
CASSQLLVQRKYF
>TRBJ2-1|TRBV6-6|TRBD2|NA
TGTGCCAGCAGTTACGGGAGCGGGAGGTACAATGAGCAGTTCTTC
CASSYGSGRYNEQFF
>TRBJ2-1|TRBV6-6|TRBD2|NA
TGTGCCAGCAGTTACTCAACGGGGGGTAGTGAGCAGTTCTTC
CASSYSTGGSEQFF
>TRBJ2-2|TRBV7-3|TRBD2|NA
TGTGCCAGCAGCGTGGGACTAGGGCCCGCCGGGGAGCTGTTTTTT
CASSVGLGPAGELFF
>TRBJ2-1|TRBV6-5|TRBD2|NA
TGTGCCAGCAGCTCTCCTGGGACTAGCCTGTTCTTC
CASSSPGTSLFF
>TRBJ2-1|TRBV11-2|NA|NA
TGTGCCAGCAGCTCCAGGGGTTTGGACTACAATGAGCAGTTCTTC
CASSSRGLDYNEQFF
>TRBJ2-1|TRBV4-1|NA|once
TGCGCCAGCAGCCGGGGGATATACAATGAGCAGTTCTTC
CASSRGIYNEQFF
>TRBJ2-2|TRBV27|NA|NA
TGTGCCAGCAGTCCCTGGACCGCGGGGCTGGATTCCGGGGAGCTGTTTTTT
CASSPWTAGLDSGELFF
>TRBJ2-2|TRBV28|NA|NA
TGTGCCAGCAGTTTTCGACAGACCGGGGAGCTGTTTTTT
CASSFRQTGELFF
>TRBJ2-7|TRBV27|NA|few
TGTGCCAGCAGTTTGGGACCATCCTACGAGCAGTACTTC
CASSLGPSYEQYF
>TRBJ2-5|TRBV13|TRBD1|NA
TGTGCCAGCAGCCCAAAACCGGGACAGGGGGCTCAAGAGACCCAGTACTTC
CASSPKPGQGAQETQYF
>TRBJ2-7|TRBV21-1|NA|once
TGTGCCAGCAGCAACCAGACAGACGGGTCAATCGGAGCCCACGAGCAGTACTTC
CASSNQTDGSIGAHEQYF
>TRBJ2-7|TRBV11-2|TRBD1|NA
TGTGCCAGCAGCTTAGATACAGGGGCCGCCTACGAGCAGTACTTC
CASSLDTGAAYEQYF
>TRBJ2-5|TRBV9|NA|NA
TGTGCCAGCAGCGTAGCTTGGGGGGGCCGAGAGACCCAGTACTTC
CASSVAWGGRETQYF
>TRBJ2-2|TRBV27|NA|few
TGTGCCAGCAGTTTATTGAACACCGGGGAGCTGTTTTTT
CASSLLNTGELFF
>TRBJ2-5|TRBV7-2|NA|NA
TGTGCCAGCAGCTTAGCGGGGGGGGCCCAAGAGACCCAGTACTTC
CASSLAGGAQETQYF
>TRBJ2-7|TRBV5-6|NA|NA
TGTGCCAGCAGCTTGGGTGGGCCCTCCTACGAGCAGTACTTC
CASSLGGPSYEQYF
>TRBJ2-5|TRBV6-6|NA|once
TGTGCCAGCAGTTACATAGTGGGGGTGGGGGTCCAGTACTTC
CASSYIVGVGVQYF
>TRBJ2-3|TRBV27|TRBD2|NA
TGTGCCAGCAGTTCCAAGCGGGAAGGGGCAGATACGCAGTATTTT
CASSSKREGADTQYF
>TRBJ1-1|TRBV19|NA|once
TGTGCCAGTAGCGCAGCTTTAAACACTGAAGCTTTCTTT
CASSAALNTEAFF
>TRBJ2-3|TRBV14|NA|NA
TGTGCCAGCAGCCTGACTACAGATACGCAGTATTTT
CASSLTTDTQYF
>TRBJ1-1|TRBV6-1|NA|NA
TGTGCCAGCAGCCTTCTTGCGCTGAACACTGAAGCTTTCTTT
CASSLLALNTEAFF
>TRBJ1-6|TRBV9|NA|once
TGTGCCAGCAGCGTAGGTGGGTATTCACCCCTCCACTTT
CASSVGGYSPLHF
>TRBJ2-1|TRBV27|TRBD2|NA
TGTGCCAGCAGTTTTCTGCGGGGGGCGGATGAGCAGTTCTTC
CASSFLRGADEQFF
>TRBJ2-5|TRBV11-2|NA|NA
TGTGCCAGCAGCTTAGGGGTCAGCGACCTTCGTGAGACCCAGTACTTC
CASSLGVSDLRETQYF
>TRBJ2-7|TRBV28|NA|once
TGTGCCAGCAGATTGACACACTCCTACGAGCAGTACTTC
CASRLTHSYEQYF
>TRBJ2-7|TRBV7-6|TRBD1|NA
TGTGCCACCTCGGGACAGGCCGAGTCCGAGCAGTACTTC
CATSGQAESEQYF
>TRBJ2-7|TRBV11-2|NA|NA
TGTGCCAGCAGCTTAGGGACGGCCGAGCAGTACTTC
CASSLGTAEQYF
>TRBJ1-2|TRBV4-1|NA|NA
TGCGCCAGCAGCCAAGCGTCAGAAGGACCTAACTATGGCTACACCTTC
CASSQASEGPNYGYTF
>TRBJ2-2|TRBV6-6|NA|NA
TGTGCCAGCAGTCTTTACACCGGGGAGCTGTTTTTT
CASSLYTGELFF
>TRBJ1-1|TRBV19|NA|NA
TGTGCCGCCGGGAATGAGGGGCAAGGGCCTGAAGCTTTCTTT
CAAGNEGQGPEAFF
>TRBJ2-3|TRBV11-2|NA|NA
TGTGCCAGCAGCTTAGGCCCCGGGACTGGCACAGATACGCAGTATTTT
CASSLGPGTGTDTQYF